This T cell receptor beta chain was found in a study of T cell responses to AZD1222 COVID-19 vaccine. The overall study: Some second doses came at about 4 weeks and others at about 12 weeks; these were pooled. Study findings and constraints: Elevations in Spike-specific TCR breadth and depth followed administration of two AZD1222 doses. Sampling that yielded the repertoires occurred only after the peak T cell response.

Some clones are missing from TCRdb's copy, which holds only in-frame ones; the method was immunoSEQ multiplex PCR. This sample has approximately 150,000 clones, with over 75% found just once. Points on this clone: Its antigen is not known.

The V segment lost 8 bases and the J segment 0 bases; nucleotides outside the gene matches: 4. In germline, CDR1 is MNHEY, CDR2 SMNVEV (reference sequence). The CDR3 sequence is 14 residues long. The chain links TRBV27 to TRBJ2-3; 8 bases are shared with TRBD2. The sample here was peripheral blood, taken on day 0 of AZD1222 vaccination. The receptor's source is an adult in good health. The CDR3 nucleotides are TGTGCCAGCCAACTAGCGGCCAGCACAGATACGCAGTATTTT. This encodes CASQLAASTDTQYF.